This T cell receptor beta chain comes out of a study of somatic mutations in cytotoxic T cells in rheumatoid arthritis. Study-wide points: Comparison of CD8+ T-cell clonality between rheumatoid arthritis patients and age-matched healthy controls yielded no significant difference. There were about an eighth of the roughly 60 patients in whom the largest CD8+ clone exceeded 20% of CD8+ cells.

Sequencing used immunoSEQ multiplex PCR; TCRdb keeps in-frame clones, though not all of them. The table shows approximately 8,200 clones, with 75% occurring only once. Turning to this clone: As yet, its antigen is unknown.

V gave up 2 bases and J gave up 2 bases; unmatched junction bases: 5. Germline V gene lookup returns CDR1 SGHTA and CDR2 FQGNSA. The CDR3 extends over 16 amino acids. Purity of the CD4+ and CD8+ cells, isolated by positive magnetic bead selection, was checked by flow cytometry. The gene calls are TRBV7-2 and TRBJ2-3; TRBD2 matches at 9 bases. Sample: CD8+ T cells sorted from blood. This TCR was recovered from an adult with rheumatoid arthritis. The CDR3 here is CASSLTGGGATDTQYF. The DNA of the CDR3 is TGTGCCAGCAGCTTAACGGGCGGGGGGGCCACAGATACGCAGTATTTT.